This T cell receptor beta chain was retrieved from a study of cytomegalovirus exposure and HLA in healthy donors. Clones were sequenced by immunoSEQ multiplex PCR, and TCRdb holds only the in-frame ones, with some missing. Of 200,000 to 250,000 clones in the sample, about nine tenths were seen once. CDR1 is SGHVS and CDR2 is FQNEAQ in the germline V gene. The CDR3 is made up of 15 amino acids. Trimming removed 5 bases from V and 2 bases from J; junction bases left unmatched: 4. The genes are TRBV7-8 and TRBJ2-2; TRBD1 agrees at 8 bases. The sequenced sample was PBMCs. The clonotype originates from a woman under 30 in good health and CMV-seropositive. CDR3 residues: CASSLTGVNTGELFF. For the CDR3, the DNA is TGTGCCAGCAGCCTGACAGGGGTCAACACCGGGGAGCTGTTTTTT.